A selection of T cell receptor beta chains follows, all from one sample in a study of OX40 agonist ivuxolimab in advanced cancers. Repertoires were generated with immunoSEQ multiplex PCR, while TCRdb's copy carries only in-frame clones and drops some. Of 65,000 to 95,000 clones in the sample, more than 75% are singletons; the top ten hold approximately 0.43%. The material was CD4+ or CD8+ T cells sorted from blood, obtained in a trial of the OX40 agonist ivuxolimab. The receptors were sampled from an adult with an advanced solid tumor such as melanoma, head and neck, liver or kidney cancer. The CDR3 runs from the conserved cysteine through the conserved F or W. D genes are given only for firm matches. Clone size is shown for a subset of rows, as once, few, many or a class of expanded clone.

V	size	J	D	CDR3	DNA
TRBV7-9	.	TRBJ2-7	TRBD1	CASSPAGTGGMYEQYF	TGTGCCAGCAGCCCAGCAGGGACAGGGGGAATGTACGAGCAGTACTTC
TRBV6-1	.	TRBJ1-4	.	CASSSFGGSNEKLFF	TGTGCCAGCAGCTCTTTCGGAGGATCTAATGAAAAACTGTTTTTT
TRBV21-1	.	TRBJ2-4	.	CASAWRGGISDIQYF	TGTGCCAGCGCCTGGCGGGGGGGCATAAGTGACATTCAGTACTTC
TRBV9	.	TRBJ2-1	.	CASSVVGQHNEQFF	TGTGCCAGCAGCGTAGTTGGTCAGCACAATGAGCAGTTCTTC
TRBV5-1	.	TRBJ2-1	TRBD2	CASSRAGELYNEQFF	TGCGCCAGCAGCCGGGCGGGGGAACTATACAATGAGCAGTTCTTC
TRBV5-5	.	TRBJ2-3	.	CASLRLQYSSTDTQYF	TGTGCCAGCCTACGCCTCCAGTACTCAAGCACAGATACGCAGTATTTT
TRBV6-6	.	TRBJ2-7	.	CASSPDPSAYEQYF	TGTGCCAGCAGTCCGGACCCTTCAGCCTACGAGCAGTACTTC
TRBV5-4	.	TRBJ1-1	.	CASSLGGDTEAFF	TGTGCCAGCAGCTTGGGGGGTGACACTGAAGCTTTCTTT
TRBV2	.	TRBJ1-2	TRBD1	CASRVGQGEGGYTF	TGTGCCAGCAGGGTCGGGCAGGGGGAAGGTGGCTACACCTTC
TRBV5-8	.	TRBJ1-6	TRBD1	CASSLGGPGTGRRTLHF	TGTGCCAGCAGCTTGGGCGGTCCCGGGACAGGCCGGAGGACCCTCCACTTT
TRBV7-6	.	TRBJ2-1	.	CASSSTVGSYNEQFF	TGTGCCAGCAGCTCGACTGTAGGCTCCTACAATGAGCAGTTCTTC
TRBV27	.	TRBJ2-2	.	CASSTKTHSNTGELFF	TGTGCCAGCAGTACCAAGACTCATTCGAACACCGGGGAGCTGTTTTTT
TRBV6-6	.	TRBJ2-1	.	CATDRLGTYNEQFF	TGTGCCACCGACAGGCTCGGAACCTACAATGAGCAGTTCTTC
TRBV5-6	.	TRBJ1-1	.	CASSPGVGLNTEAFF	TGTGCCAGCAGTCCAGGGGTCGGACTGAACACTGAAGCTTTCTTT
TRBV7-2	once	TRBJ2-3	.	CASSLSGSDTQYF	TGTGCCAGCAGCTTATCGGGGTCAGATACGCAGTATTTT
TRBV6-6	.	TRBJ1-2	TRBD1	CASSYSQGARGYTF	TGTGCCAGCAGTTACAGTCAGGGGGCGCGCGGCTACACCTTC
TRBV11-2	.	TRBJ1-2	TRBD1	CASSSNSGGGGYTF	TGTGCCAGCAGCTCGAATTCAGGGGGGGGTGGCTACACCTTC
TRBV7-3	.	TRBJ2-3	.	CASSPLGNRLSTDTQYF	TGTGCCAGCAGCCCGTTGGGGAACAGACTTAGCACAGATACGCAGTATTTT
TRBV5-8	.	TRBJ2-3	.	CASKVGASTDTQYF	TGTGCCAGCAAAGTGGGGGCCAGCACAGATACGCAGTATTTT
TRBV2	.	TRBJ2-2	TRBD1	CASTRYGQVPPRELFF	TGTGCCAGCACGAGATATGGACAGGTGCCTCCAAGGGAGCTGTTTTTT
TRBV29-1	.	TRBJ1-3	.	CSVEALGGAGNTIYF	TGCAGCGTTGAAGCCCTGGGTGGGGCTGGAAACACCATATATTTT
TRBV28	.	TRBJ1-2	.	CATLPGGPKANYGYTF	TGTGCCACCCTCCCGGGGGGCCCGAAAGCTAACTATGGCTACACCTTC
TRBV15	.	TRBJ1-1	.	CATSRASEAFF	TGTGCCACCAGCAGAGCCTCCGAAGCTTTCTTT
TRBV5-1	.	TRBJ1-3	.	CASSPDGGNTIYF	TGCGCCAGCAGCCCCGACGGTGGAAACACCATATATTTT
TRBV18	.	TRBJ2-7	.	CASSPIAVVSSYEQHF	TGTGCCAGCTCACCCATAGCGGTAGTCAGCTCCTACGAGCAGCACTTC
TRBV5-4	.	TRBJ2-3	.	CASSSQGTDTQYF	TGTGCCAGCAGCTCCCAAGGCACAGATACGCAGTATTTT
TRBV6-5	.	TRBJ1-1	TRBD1	CASYRPDREPTEAFF	TGTGCCAGTTACAGGCCGGACAGGGAACCCACTGAAGCTTTCTTT
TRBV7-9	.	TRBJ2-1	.	CASSLAASGLLFF	TGTGCCAGCAGCTTAGCGGCTTCGGGCTTGCTGTTCTTC
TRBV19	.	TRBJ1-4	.	CASSELGNEKLFF	TGTGCCAGTAGTGAGTTGGGGAATGAAAAACTGTTTTTT
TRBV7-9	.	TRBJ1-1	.	CASSFRNSVVEAFF	TGTGCCAGCAGCTTTAGGAACTCGGTGGTTGAAGCTTTCTTT
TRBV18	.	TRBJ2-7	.	CASSPGTETYEQYF	TGTGCCAGCTCACCGGGGACGGAGACCTACGAGCAGTACTTC
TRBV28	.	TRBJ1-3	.	CATSPGGGNTIYF	TGTGCCACCTCGCCCGGGGGCGGAAACACCATATATTTT
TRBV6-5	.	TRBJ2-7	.	CASSPQAGKTYF	TGTGCCAGCTCACCCCAGGCGGGGAAGACGTACTTC
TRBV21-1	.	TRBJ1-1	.	CASTVPLAEAFF	TGTGCCAGCACCGTCCCCCTTGCTGAAGCTTTCTTT
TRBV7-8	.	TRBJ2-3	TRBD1	CASSLRRGRDTQYF	TGTGCCAGCAGCTTGCGCAGGGGGCGAGATACGCAGTATTTT
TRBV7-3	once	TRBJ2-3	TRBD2	CASSLTRGTDTQYF	TGTGCCAGCAGCTTAACGCGGGGGACAGATACGCAGTATTTT
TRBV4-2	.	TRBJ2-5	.	CASSLPGGGQETQYF	TGTGCCAGCAGCCTCCCCGGGGGAGGACAAGAGACCCAGTACTTC
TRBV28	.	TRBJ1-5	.	CASSLFGQPQHF	TGTGCCAGCAGCCTTTTCGGCCAGCCCCAGCATTTT
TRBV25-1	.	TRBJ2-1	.	CASRGPTMGEQFF	TGTGCCAGCAGAGGGCCCACCATGGGGGAGCAGTTCTTC
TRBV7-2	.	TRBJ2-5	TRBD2	CASSPNSGGVTQYF	TGTGCCAGCAGCCCTAATAGTGGGGGGGTGACCCAGTACTTC
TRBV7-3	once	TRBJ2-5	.	CASSLAREETQYF	TGTGCCAGCAGCTTAGCGAGAGAAGAGACCCAGTACTTC
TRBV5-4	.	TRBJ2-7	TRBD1	CASSGLRQGGYEQYF	TGTGCCAGCAGCGGACTTCGACAGGGGGGATACGAGCAGTACTTC
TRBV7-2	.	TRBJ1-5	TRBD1	CASSSRTGVNQPQHF	TGTGCCAGCAGCTCCAGGACAGGGGTCAATCAGCCCCAGCATTTT
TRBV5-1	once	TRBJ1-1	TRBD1	CASSPGQGMGPENTEAFF	TGCGCCAGCAGCCCAGGACAGGGGATGGGTCCAGAGAACACTGAAGCTTTCTTT
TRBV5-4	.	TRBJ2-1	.	CAGGRGAGSYNEQFF	TGTGCCGGGGGAAGAGGGGCCGGTTCCTACAATGAGCAGTTCTTC
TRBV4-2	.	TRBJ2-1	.	CASSQDRSSGEQFF	TGTGCCAGCAGCCAAGATCGGAGTAGCGGCGAGCAGTTCTTC
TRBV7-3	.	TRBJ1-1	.	CASSRSREEAEAFF	TGTGCCAGCAGCAGGAGCAGGGAAGAGGCTGAAGCTTTCTTT
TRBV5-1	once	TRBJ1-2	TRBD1	CASSAGQGDLGGYTF	TGCGCCAGCAGCGCCGGACAGGGGGATTTGGGAGGCTACACCTTC
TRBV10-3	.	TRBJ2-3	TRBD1	CAISESEHRPGQGTNADTQYF	TGTGCCATCAGTGAGTCCGAACACAGACCTGGACAGGGGACAAACGCCGATACGCAGTATTTT
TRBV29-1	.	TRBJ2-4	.	CSVRGEAKNIQYF	TGCAGCGTCCGAGGGGAAGCCAAAAACATTCAGTACTTC
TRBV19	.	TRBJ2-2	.	CAGGPRTGTPGELFF	TGTGCCGGGGGGCCGCGAACCGGGACCCCCGGGGAGCTGTTTTTT